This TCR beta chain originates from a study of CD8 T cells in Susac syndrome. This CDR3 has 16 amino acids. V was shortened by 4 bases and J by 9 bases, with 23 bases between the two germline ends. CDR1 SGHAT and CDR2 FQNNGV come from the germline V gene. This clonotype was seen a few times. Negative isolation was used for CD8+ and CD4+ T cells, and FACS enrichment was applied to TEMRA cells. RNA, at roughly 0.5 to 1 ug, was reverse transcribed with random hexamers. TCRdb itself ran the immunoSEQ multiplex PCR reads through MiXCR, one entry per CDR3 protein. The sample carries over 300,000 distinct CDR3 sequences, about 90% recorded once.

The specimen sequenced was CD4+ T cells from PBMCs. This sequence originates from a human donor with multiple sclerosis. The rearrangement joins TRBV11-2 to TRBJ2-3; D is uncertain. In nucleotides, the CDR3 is TGTGCCAGCAGCTCTGGCTTGAAAGCCCATCGCGACACGCAGTATTTT. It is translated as CASSSGLKAHRDTQYF.